This is a list of T cell receptor beta chains from one sample in a study of OX40 agonist ivuxolimab in advanced cancers. Some clones are missing from TCRdb's copy, which holds only in-frame ones; the method was immunoSEQ multiplex PCR. The sample holds tens of thousands of clones; approximately 89% are singletons and the top ten take over 9.5%. The sequences come from CD4+ or CD8+ T cells sorted from blood, collected in a trial of the OX40 agonist ivuxolimab. The receptors originated from an adult with an advanced solid tumor such as melanoma, head and neck, liver or kidney cancer. CDR3s include the opening cysteine and the closing phenylalanine or tryptophan. Fields, in order: D gene, J gene, clone size, V gene, CDR3 protein, CDR3 DNA. A D gene is named only where the DNA matches it firmly. Only some rows state a clone size, as once, few, many or a class for expanded clones.

-	TRBJ2-5	-	TRBV18	CASSPLTGEETQYF	TGTGCCAGCTCACCACTTACGGGGGAAGAGACCCAGTACTTC
TRBD1	TRBJ1-2	-	TRBV5-4	CASSFGQGGYGYTF	TGTGCCAGCAGCTTTGGACAGGGAGGGTATGGCTACACCTTC
-	TRBJ2-1	-	TRBV9	CASSVYPGNEQFF	TGTGCCAGCAGCGTATACCCCGGAAATGAGCAGTTCTTC
-	TRBJ2-1	-	TRBV28	CASRHEQFF	TGTGCCAGCAGACATGAGCAGTTCTTC
TRBD1	TRBJ1-1	medium-sized	TRBV5-1	CASSLLYRGRVYTEAFF	TGCGCCAGCAGCTTGTTATACAGGGGCCGGGTTTACACTGAAGCTTTCTTT
TRBD1	TRBJ1-4	-	TRBV7-9	CASSLNAGGVATNEKLFF	TGTGCCAGCAGCTTAAACGCAGGGGGAGTTGCAACTAATGAAAAACTGTTTTTT
-	TRBJ2-2	-	TRBV28	CASSLRWAGELFF	TGTGCCAGCAGCCTGCGGTGGGCCGGGGAGCTGTTTTTT
TRBD1	TRBJ1-5	-	TRBV19	CASSLGDRDHQPQHF	TGTGCCAGTAGTCTCGGGGACAGGGACCATCAGCCCCAGCATTTT
TRBD1	TRBJ2-1	-	TRBV28	CASSRRQGRNEQFF	TGTGCCAGCAGTAGGAGACAGGGACGCAATGAGCAGTTCTTC
-	TRBJ1-1	-	TRBV6-1	CASRWGVNTEAFF	TGTGCCAGCCGTTGGGGGGTGAACACTGAAGCTTTCTTT
-	TRBJ1-2	few	TRBV5-5	CASSSMRQTGYTF	TGTGCCAGCAGCTCGATGAGGCAGACAGGCTACACCTTC
-	TRBJ2-5	-	TRBV6-1	CASSDRGETQYF	TGTGCCAGCAGCGACCGGGGGGAGACCCAGTACTTC
TRBD1	TRBJ2-3	-	TRBV27	CASSLSGTGAPTDTQYF	TGTGCCAGCAGTTTATCAGGGACAGGGGCCCCCACAGATACGCAGTATTTT
TRBD1	TRBJ2-5	-	TRBV6-5	CASSYGDRKETQYF	TGTGCCAGCAGTTACGGGGACAGAAAAGAGACCCAGTACTTC
TRBD1	TRBJ2-7	-	TRBV10-1	CASSESGDRPLLSF	TGCGCCAGCAGTGAGTCTGGGGACAGGCCTCTCCTTAGCTTC
-	TRBJ2-3	-	TRBV6-1	CASSPGREVDTQYF	TGTGCCAGCAGCCCGGGCAGGGAGGTGGATACGCAGTATTTT
-	TRBJ1-1	-	TRBV28	CASSPWGALNTEAFF	TGTGCCAGCAGTCCATGGGGGGCGCTGAACACTGAAGCTTTCTTT
-	TRBJ2-1	-	TRBV15	CATSRDSWSQFF	TGTGCCACCAGCAGAGATTCTTGGTCGCAGTTCTTC
-	TRBJ1-2	-	TRBV29-1	CSVEVNYGYTF	TGCAGCGTTGAAGTTAACTATGGCTACACCTTC
-	TRBJ2-1	once	TRBV12-5	CASGLWQGRVEQFF	TGTGCTAGTGGTTTGTGGCAGGGGAGAGTTGAGCAGTTCTTC
TRBD1	TRBJ2-2	-	TRBV5-4	CASSGADRATGELFF	TGTGCCAGCAGCGGTGCTGACAGGGCCACCGGGGAGCTGTTTTTT
-	TRBJ2-2	-	TRBV15	CATSRDRVWQPVSNTGELFF	TGTGCCACCAGCAGAGATCGGGTCTGGCAGCCCGTTTCGAACACCGGGGAGCTGTTTTTT
TRBD2	TRBJ2-1	-	TRBV4-2	CASSQDGTSGLYEQFF	TGTGCCAGCAGCCAAGATGGGACTAGCGGATTATATGAGCAGTTCTTC
-	TRBJ1-4	-	TRBV19	CASSIQGGREKLFF	TGTGCCAGTAGTATCCAGGGCGGAAGGGAAAAACTGTTTTTT
-	TRBJ2-2	-	TRBV2	CASSDNVGTGELFF	TGTGCCAGCAGTGACAATGTCGGGACCGGGGAGCTGTTTTTT
TRBD2	TRBJ2-1	-	TRBV10-1	CASSLTSGGVEQFF	TGCGCCAGCAGCTTGACTAGCGGGGGGGTTGAGCAGTTCTTC
TRBD2	TRBJ2-2	-	TRBV9	CASSKTSGRWAGELFF	TGTGCCAGCAGCAAAACTAGCGGGAGGTGGGCCGGGGAGCTGTTTTTT
-	TRBJ2-7	-	TRBV6-6	CASTPFDGSYEQYF	TGTGCCAGCACCCCCTTCGACGGATCCTACGAGCAGTACTTC
-	TRBJ2-5	-	TRBV7-2	CASLPSWGRETQYF	TGTGCCAGCCTTCCTAGTTGGGGGAGAGAGACCCAGTACTTC
-	TRBJ2-7	-	TRBV27	CASSLRLYSYEQYF	TGTGCCAGCAGTTTAAGACTTTACTCCTACGAGCAGTACTTC
-	TRBJ2-7	-	TRBV5-1	CASSLNRVGYEQYF	TGCGCCAGCAGCTTGAACAGGGTCGGGTACGAGCAGTACTTC
-	TRBJ1-5	-	TRBV4-2	CASSQRPAGNQPQHF	TGTGCCAGCAGCCAACGACCGGCCGGGAATCAGCCCCAGCATTTT
-	TRBJ2-5	-	TRBV7-9	CASSFYNGAQETQYF	TGTGCCAGCAGCTTTTATAACGGGGCGCAAGAGACCCAGTACTTC
-	TRBJ2-3	-	TRBV5-1	CASGGSYTDTQYF	TGCGCCAGCGGGGGGTCCTACACAGATACGCAGTATTTT
-	TRBJ1-1	few	TRBV28	CASSSGGDDTEAFF	TGTGCCAGCAGTTCGGGGGGGGACGACACTGAAGCTTTCTTT
-	TRBJ1-2	-	TRBV7-9	CASSPGTYNGYTF	TGTGCCAGCAGCCCCGGGACATACAATGGCTACACCTTC
-	TRBJ2-1	-	TRBV14	CASSQVLGNEQFF	TGTGCCAGCAGCCAAGTTCTCGGCAATGAGCAGTTCTTC
TRBD1	TRBJ2-3	-	TRBV6-5	CASSRQGRGTDTQYF	TGTGCCAGCAGCCGACAGGGGAGAGGCACAGATACGCAGTATTTT
TRBD1	TRBJ1-5	-	TRBV19	CASPVQLQGFGQPQHF	TGTGCCAGTCCCGTCCAGTTACAGGGGTTTGGGCAGCCCCAGCATTTT
-	TRBJ1-5	few	TRBV28	CASSRDGSNQPQHF	TGTGCCAGCAGTCGGGACGGATCCAATCAGCCCCAGCATTTT
-	TRBJ2-3	once	TRBV5-1	CASSLARRVSDTQYF	TGCGCCAGCAGCTTGGCCCGCAGGGTGTCAGATACGCAGTATTTT
TRBD2	TRBJ2-3	-	TRBV19	CASSIRAGGTDTQYF	TGTGCCAGTAGTATAAGAGCGGGGGGCACAGATACGCAGTATTTT
-	TRBJ1-4	-	TRBV7-3	CASSLSTNEKLFF	TGTGCCAGCAGCCTCTCAACTAATGAAAAACTGTTTTTT
-	TRBJ1-2	-	TRBV2	CASSPGTAYGYTF	TGTGCCAGCAGTCCCGGGACGGCGTATGGCTACACCTTC
-	TRBJ2-5	once	TRBV9	CASSIREIQYF	TGTGCCAGCAGCATCAGAGAGATCCAGTACTTC
TRBD2	TRBJ2-3	-	TRBV5-6	CASSLGLADTDTQYF	TGTGCCAGCAGCTTGGGACTAGCGGACACAGATACGCAGTATTTT
-	TRBJ1-4	-	TRBV18	CASSPSGATGEKLFF	TGTGCCAGCTCACCCTCAGGGGCTACGGGTGAAAAACTGTTTTTT
TRBD2	TRBJ2-5	-	TRBV19	CASSSGLAGRTQETQYF	TGTGCCAGTAGTTCGGGACTAGCGGGTCGGACCCAAGAGACCCAGTACTTC
TRBD2	TRBJ2-5	-	TRBV4-1	CASSQDPASGQETQYF	TGCGCCAGCAGCCAAGATCCGGCTAGCGGACAAGAGACCCAGTACTTC
-	TRBJ2-1	-	TRBV7-9	CASSLGQRSYNEQFF	TGTGCCAGCAGCTTAGGACAGCGCTCCTACAATGAGCAGTTCTTC
-	TRBJ2-3	-	TRBV5-1	CASSLTPDTQYF	TGCGCCAGCAGCCTAACACCGGATACGCAGTATTTT
TRBD2	TRBJ2-3	-	TRBV27	CASSETSGRGTQYF	TGTGCCAGCAGTGAGACTAGCGGGAGGGGTACGCAGTATTTT
TRBD1	TRBJ2-1	-	TRBV10-3	CAIRGGVDNERFF	TGTGCCATCCGAGGGGGCGTGGATAATGAGCGGTTCTTC
TRBD2	TRBJ2-5	-	TRBV11-1	CASSPRTSGRRRKETQYF	TGTGCCAGCAGCCCCCGGACTAGCGGGAGAAGGCGAAAAGAGACCCAGTACTTC
TRBD1	TRBJ1-1	-	TRBV7-9	CASSLGQGRWQGAFF	TGTGCCAGCAGCCTAGGACAGGGGCGGTGGCAAGGCGCTTTCTTT
-	TRBJ1-4	-	TRBV7-9	CASSPRRALEYEKLFF	TGTGCCAGCAGTCCCCGCCGGGCTTTGGAATATGAAAAACTGTTTTTT
-	TRBJ1-5	few	TRBV6-1	CASSEAWSSQPQHF	TGTGCCAGCAGTGAAGCGTGGTCAAGCCAGCCCCAGCATTTT
TRBD1	TRBJ2-3	-	TRBV25-1	CASRETGVSTDTQYF	TGTGCCAGCAGGGAGACAGGGGTTAGCACAGATACGCAGTATTTT
-	TRBJ1-2	-	TRBV10-1	CASSESFGIGYTF	TGCGCCAGCAGTGAGTCCTTCGGGATTGGCTACACCTTC
-	TRBJ1-1	-	TRBV7-9	CASSLQGDTEAFF	TGTGCCAGCAGCTTACAGGGTGACACTGAAGCTTTCTTT